This T cell receptor beta chain was profiled in a study of T cells in Graves' hyperthyroidism and ophthalmopathy. Broader study findings: Most clonotypes expanded in thyroid above 0.001 were likewise present in blood. The model made its ophthalmopathy prediction, and onset followed a median approximately six months later.

It was uncontrolled infection, other autoimmune disease, pregnancy or lactation that excluded patients. The investigators amplified TCR beta CDR3 regions from RNA transcripts. During a first-round RT-PCR of the TCR CDR3, the HTBI primer set was used. TCRdb itself ran the multiplex PCR reads through MiXCR, one entry per CDR3 protein. The sample has roughly 500,000 distinct CDR3 sequences; about 46% are singletons. Comment on this clonotype: Its antigen is not known.

CDR3 size: 16 residues. V lost 3 bases, J lost 0 bases, and 3 bases stayed unmatched. Per the germline V gene, CDR1 is MNHEY and CDR2 is SMNVEV (reference sequence). The receptor's source is an adult woman with Graves' disease, either hyperthyroidism or ophthalmopathy (not recorded which). The rearrangement links TRBV27 to TRBJ2-5; 11 nucleotides match TRBD2. Input material: peripheral blood or thyroid tissue (not recorded which). CDR3 protein: CASSLASGRYQETQYF. The CDR3 nucleotides are TGTGCCAGCAGTTTGGCTAGCGGGAGGTACCAAGAGACCCAGTACTTC.